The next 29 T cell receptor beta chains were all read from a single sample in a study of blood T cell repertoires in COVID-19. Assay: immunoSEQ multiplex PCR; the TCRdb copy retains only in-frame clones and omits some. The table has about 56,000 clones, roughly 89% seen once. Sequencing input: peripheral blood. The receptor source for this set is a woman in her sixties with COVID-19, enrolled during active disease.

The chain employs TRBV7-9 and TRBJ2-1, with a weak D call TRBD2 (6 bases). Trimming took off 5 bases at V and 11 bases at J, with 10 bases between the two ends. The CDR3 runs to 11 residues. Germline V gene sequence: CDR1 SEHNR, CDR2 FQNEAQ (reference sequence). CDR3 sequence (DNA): TGTGCCAGCAGCGGCGGGACCAAGCAGTTCTTC. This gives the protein CASSGGTKQFF.

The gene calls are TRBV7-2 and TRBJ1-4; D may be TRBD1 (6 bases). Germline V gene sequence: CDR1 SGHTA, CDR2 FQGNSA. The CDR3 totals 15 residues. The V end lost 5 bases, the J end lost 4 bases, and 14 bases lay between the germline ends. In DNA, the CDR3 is TGTGCCAGCAGCCCCCCCGGGGGGCGTAATGAAAAACTGTTTTTT. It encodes CASSPPGGRNEKLFF.

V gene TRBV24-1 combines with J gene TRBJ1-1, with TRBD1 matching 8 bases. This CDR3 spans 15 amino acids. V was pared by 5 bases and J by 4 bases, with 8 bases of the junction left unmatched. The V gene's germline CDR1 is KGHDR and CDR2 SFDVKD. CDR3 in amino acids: CATSAADREATEAFF. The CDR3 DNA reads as TGTGCCACCAGTGCCGCGGACAGGGAGGCCACTGAAGCTTTCTTT.

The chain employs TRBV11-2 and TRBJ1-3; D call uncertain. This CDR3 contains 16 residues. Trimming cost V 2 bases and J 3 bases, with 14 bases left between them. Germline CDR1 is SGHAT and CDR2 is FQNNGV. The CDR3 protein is CASSLWQARDGNTIYF. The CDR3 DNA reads TGTGCCAGCAGCTTATGGCAGGCTCGTGATGGAAACACCATATATTTT. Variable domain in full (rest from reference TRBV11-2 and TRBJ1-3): EAGVAQSPRYKIIEKRQSVAFWCNPISGHATLYWYQQILGQGPKLLIQFQNNGVVDDSQLPKDRFSAERLKGVDSTLKIQPAKLEDSAVYLCASSLWQARDGNTIYFGEGSWLTVV.

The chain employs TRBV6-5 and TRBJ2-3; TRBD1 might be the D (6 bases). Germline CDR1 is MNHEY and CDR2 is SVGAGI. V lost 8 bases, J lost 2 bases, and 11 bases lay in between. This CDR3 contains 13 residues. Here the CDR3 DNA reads TGTGCCAGCTTGGACAGTTTCACAGATACGCAGTATTTT. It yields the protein CASLDSFTDTQYF.

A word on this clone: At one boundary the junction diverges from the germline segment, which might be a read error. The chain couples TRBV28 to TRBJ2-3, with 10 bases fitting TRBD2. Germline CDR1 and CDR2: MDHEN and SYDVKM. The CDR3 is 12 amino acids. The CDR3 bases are TGTGCCAGCAGGCGGCGAAGAGGACTAGCGGTTTTT. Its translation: CASRRRRGLAVF.

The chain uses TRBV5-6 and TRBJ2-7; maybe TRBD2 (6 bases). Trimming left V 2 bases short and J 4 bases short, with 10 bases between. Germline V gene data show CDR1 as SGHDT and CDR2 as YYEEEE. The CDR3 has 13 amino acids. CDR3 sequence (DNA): TGTGCCAGCAGCTTAGGACTATTTTACGAGCAGTACTTC. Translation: CASSLGLFYEQYF.

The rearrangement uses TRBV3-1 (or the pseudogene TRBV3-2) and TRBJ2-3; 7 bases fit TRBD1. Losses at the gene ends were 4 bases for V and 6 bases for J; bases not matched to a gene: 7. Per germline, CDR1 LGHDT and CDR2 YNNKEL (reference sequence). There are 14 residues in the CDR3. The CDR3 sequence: CASSPRGYGDTQYF. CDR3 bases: TGTGCCAGCAGCCCCAGGGGGTATGGGGATACGCAGTATTTT.

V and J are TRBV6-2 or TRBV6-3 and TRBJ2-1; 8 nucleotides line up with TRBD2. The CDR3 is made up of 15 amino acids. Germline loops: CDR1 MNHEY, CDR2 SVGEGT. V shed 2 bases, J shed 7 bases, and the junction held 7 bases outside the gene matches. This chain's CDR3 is CASSYDREGRNEQFF. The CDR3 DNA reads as TGTGCCAGCAGTTACGACCGGGAGGGCCGGAATGAGCAGTTCTTC.

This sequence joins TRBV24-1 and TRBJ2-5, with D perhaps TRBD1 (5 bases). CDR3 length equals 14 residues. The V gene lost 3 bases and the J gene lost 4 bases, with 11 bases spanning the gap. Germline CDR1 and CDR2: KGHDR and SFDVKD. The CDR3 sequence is CATSDPTDIETQYF. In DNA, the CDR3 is TGTGCCACCAGTGATCCGACAGATATAGAGACCCAGTACTTC.

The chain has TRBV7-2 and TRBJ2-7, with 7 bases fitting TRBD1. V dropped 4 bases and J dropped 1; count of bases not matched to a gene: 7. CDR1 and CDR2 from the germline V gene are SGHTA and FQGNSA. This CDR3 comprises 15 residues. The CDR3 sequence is CASSSGRQGSYEQYF. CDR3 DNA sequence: TGTGCCAGCAGCTCCGGTCGACAGGGTTCCTACGAGCAGTACTTC. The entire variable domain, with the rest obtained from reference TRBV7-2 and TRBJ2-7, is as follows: GAGVSQSPSNKVTEKGKDVELRCDPISGHTALYWYRQSLGQGLEFLIYFQGNSAPDKSGLPSDRFSAERTGGSVSTLTIQRTQQEDSAVYLCASSSGRQGSYEQYFGPGTRLTVT.

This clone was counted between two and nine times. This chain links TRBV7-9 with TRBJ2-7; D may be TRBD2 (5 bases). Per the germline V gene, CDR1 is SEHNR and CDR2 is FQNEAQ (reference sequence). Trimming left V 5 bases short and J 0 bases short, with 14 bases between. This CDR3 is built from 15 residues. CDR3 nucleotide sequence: TGTGCCAGCAGCCATTACCGGGATCCCTCCTACGAGCAGTACTTC. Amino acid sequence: CASSHYRDPSYEQYF. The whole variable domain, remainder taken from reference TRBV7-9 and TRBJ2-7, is DTGVSQNPRHKITKRGQNVTFRCDPISEHNRLYWYRQTLGQGPEFLTYFQNEAQLEKSRLLSDRFSAERPKGSFSTLEIQRTEQGDSAMYLCASSHYRDPSYEQYFGPGTRLTVT.

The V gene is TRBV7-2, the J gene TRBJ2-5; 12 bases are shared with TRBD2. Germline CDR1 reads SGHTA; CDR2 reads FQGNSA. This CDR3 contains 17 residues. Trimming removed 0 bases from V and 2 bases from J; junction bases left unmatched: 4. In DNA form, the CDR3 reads TGTGCCAGCAGCTTAGCGCTCACTAGCGGGGGGCAAGAGACCCAGTACTTC. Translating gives CASSLALTSGGQETQYF.

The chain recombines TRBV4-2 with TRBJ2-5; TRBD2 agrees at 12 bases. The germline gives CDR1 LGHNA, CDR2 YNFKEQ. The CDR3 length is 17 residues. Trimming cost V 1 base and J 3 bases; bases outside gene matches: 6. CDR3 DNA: TGTGCCAGCAGCCAAGTGGGACTAGCGGGCCCTGAAGAGACCCAGTACTTC. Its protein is CASSQVGLAGPEETQYF.

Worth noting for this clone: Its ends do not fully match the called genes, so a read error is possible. CDR3 in amino acids: CASGGGGSTGELFF. The CDR3 coding sequence is TGTGCCAGCGGGGGGGGCGGGAGCACCGGAGAGCTGTTTTTT. The J gene is TRBJ2-2, the V gene TRBV28, with TRBD2 as a possible D gene (7 bases). CDR3 length equals 14 residues. From germline, CDR1 is MDHEN and CDR2 SYDVKM.

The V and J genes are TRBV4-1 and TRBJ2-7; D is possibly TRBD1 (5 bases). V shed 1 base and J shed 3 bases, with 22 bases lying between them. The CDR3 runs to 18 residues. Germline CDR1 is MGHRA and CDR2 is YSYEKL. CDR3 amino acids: CASSQALLPDRVFYEQYF. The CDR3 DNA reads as TGCGCCAGCAGCCAAGCTTTGCTTCCCGACAGAGTTTTCTACGAGCAGTACTTC.

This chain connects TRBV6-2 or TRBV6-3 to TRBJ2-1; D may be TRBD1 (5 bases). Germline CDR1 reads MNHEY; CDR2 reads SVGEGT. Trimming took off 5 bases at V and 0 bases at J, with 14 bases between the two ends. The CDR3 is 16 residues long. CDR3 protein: CASSPPGDSSYNEQFF. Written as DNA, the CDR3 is TGTGCCAGCAGTCCACCGGGCGACAGCTCCTACAATGAGCAGTTCTTC.

This chain's CDR3 is CAWRGMDNSYEQYF. The CDR3 DNA sequence: TGTGCCTGGAGAGGAATGGACAACTCCTACGAGCAGTACTTC. The chain recombines TRBV30 with TRBJ2-7; D is perhaps TRBD1 (5 bases). The V gene's germline CDR1 is GTSNPN and CDR2 SVGIG (reference sequence). The CDR3 runs 14 residues. V dropped 3 bases and J dropped 0 bases, with 12 bases sitting between them.

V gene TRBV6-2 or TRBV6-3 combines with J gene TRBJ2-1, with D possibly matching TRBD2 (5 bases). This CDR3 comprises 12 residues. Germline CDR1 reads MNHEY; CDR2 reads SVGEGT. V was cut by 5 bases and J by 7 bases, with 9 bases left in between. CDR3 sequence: CASSPAENEQFF. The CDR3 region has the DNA TGTGCCAGCAGTCCAGCGGAAAATGAGCAGTTCTTC.

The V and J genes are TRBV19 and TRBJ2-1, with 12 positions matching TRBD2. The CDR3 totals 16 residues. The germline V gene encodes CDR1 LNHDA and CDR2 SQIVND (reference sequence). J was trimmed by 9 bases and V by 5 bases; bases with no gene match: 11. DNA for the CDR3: TGTGCCAGTAGTGCCATAGCTAGCGGGAGGGGGGTTGAGCAGTTCTTC. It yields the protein CASSAIASGRGVEQFF.

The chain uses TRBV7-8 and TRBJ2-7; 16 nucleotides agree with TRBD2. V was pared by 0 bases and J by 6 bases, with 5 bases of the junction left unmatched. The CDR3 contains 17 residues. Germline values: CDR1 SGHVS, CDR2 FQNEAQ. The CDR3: CASSLAGTSGRAGEQYF. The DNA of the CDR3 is TGTGCCAGCAGCTTAGCCGGGACTAGCGGGAGGGCCGGCGAGCAGTACTTC.

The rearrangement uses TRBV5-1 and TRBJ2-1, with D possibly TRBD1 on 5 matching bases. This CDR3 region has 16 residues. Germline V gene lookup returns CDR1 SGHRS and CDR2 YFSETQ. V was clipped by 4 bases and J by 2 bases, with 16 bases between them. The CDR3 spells CASSLVVDRAYNEQFF. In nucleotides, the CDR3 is TGCGCCAGCAGCCTAGTAGTCGACAGAGCCTACAATGAGCAGTTCTTC.

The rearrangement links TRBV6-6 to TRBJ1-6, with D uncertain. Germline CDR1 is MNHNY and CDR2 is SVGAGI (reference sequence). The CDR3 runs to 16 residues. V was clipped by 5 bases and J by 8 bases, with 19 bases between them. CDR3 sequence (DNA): TGTGCCAGCAGTCAAATTGGACGGGGTCTCGATTCACCCCTCCACTTT. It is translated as CASSQIGRGLDSPLHF.

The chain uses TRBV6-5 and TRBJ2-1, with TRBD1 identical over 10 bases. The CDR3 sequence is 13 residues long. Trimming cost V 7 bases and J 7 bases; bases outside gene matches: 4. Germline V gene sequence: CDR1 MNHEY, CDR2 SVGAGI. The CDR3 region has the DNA TGTGCCAGCAACAGACAGGGGGCGAATGAGCAGTTCTTC. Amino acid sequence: CASNRQGANEQFF.

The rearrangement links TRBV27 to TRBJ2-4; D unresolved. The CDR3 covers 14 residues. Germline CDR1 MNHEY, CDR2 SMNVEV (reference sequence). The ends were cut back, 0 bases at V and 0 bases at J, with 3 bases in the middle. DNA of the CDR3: TGTGCCAGCAGTTTATCCGGAGCCAAAAACATTCAGTACTTC. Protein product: CASSLSGAKNIQYF.

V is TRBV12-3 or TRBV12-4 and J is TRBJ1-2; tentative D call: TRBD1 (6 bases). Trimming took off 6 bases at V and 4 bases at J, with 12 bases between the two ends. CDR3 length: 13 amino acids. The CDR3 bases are TGTGCCAGCAGCAGGGGCCACTTCTATGGCTACACCTTC. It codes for CASSRGHFYGYTF.

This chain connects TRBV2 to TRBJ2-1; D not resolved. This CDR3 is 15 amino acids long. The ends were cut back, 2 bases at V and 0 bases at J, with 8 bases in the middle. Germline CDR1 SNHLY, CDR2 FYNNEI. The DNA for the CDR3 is TGTGCCAGCAGTGAACTAGGTCCCTCCTACAATGAGCAGTTCTTC. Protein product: CASSELGPSYNEQFF.

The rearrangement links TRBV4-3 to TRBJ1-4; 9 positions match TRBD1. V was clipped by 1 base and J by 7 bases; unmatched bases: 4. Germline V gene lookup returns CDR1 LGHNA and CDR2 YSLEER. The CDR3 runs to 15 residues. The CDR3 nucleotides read TGCGCCAGCAGCCAAGGGGACAGGGACGGTGAAAAACTGTTTTTT. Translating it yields CASSQGDRDGEKLFF.

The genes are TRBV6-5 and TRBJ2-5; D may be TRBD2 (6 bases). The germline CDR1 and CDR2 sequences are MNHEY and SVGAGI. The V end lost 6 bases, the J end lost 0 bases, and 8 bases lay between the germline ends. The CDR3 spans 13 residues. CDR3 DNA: TGTGCCAGCAGGAGGGACTACCAAGAGACCCAGTACTTC. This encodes CASRRDYQETQYF.